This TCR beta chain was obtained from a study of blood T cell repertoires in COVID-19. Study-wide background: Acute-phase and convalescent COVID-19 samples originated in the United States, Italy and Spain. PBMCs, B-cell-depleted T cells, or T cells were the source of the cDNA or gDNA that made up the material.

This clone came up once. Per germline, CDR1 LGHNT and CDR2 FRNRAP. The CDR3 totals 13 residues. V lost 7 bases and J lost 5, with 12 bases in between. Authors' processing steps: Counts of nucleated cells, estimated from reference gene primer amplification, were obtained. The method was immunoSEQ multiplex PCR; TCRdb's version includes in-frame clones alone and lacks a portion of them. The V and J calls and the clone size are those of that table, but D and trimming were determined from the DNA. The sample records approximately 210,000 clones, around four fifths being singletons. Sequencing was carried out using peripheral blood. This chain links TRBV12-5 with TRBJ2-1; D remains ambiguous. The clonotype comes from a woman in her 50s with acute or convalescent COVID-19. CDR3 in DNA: TGTGCTAGTGTTCCACTCCTAGACAATGAGCAGTTCTTC. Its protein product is CASVPLLDNEQFF.